This TCR beta chain was recorded in a study of technical replicates of blood from a handful of donors. Sequencing was performed with immunoSEQ multiplex PCR; in TCRdb, only in-frame clones are kept and a portion is missing. The sample lists about 86,000 clones; 96% were seen once. V was pared by 8 bases and J by 5 bases, with 18 bases of the junction left unmatched. The CDR3 spans 15 residues. Germline values: CDR1 GTSNPN, CDR2 SVGIG (reference sequence). The receptor's source is a human donor in good health. The V and J genes are TRBV30 and TRBJ2-7; the match to TRBD2 covers 7 bases. Sequencing was done on a sample of T cells isolated from PBMCs. CDR3 residues: CALEGGTTSDNEQYF. Written as DNA, the CDR3 is TGTGCCCTGGAAGGAGGGACTACGTCGGACAACGAGCAGTACTTC.